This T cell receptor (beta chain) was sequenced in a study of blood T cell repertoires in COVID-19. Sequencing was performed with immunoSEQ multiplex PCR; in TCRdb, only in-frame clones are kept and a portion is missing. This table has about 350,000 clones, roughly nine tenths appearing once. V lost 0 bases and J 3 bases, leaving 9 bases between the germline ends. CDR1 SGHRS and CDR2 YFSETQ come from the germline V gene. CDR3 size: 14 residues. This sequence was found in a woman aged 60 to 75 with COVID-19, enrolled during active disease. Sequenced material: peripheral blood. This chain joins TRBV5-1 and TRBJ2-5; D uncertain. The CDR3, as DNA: TGCGCCAGCAGCTTGGCCGTACAAAAAGAGACCCAGTACTTC. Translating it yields CASSLAVQKETQYF. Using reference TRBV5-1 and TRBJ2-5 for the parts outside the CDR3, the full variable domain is KAGVTQTPRYLIKTRGQQVTLSCSPISGHRSVSWYQQTPGQGLQFLFEYFSETQRNKGNFPGRFSGRQFSNSRSEMNVSTLELGDSALYLCASSLAVQKETQYFGPGTRLLVL.